Sequencing of this T cell receptor beta chain was carried out in a study of cytomegalovirus exposure and HLA in healthy donors. Whole-study results and caveats: Usually a TCR sequence was rare, but some public TCRs were found in many donors.

In the case of this clone: The antigen is undetermined.

Primers for the PCR totalled 60 Vbeta and 13 Jbeta. As handled by the study authors: Roughly 11 million shared chains were among around 80 million unique TCR beta chains counted in a later analysis. TCRdb's copy holds only in-frame clones and misses some; the assay was immunoSEQ multiplex PCR. D and trimming come from the DNA, and the V and J calls and clone size come from that table. The sample lists approximately 120,000 clones, around 80% seen once, with about 13% in the top ten. The sequence was collected from a woman aged 55-70 years in good health and CMV-seropositive. The sample consisted of PBMCs.

CDR3 nucleotides: TGTGCCAGCAGCGTCTGGACAGGGTCGGGGGAGACCCAGTACTTC. The encoded protein is CASSVWTGSGETQYF. The chain carries TRBV9 and TRBJ2-5; 8 bases line up with TRBD1. The length of the CDR3 is 15 residues. V lost 2 bases, J lost 5 bases, and 8 bases stayed unmatched. CDR1 and CDR2 (germline): SGDLS, YYNGEE.